This TCR beta chain is from a study of cytomegalovirus exposure and HLA in healthy donors. Trimming took off 3 bases at V and 6 bases at J, with 18 bases between the two ends. The CDR3 runs 16 residues. Germline CDR1 reads MNHEY; CDR2 reads SMNVEV (reference sequence). Generated by immunoSEQ multiplex PCR, the TCRdb table keeps only in-frame clones and is missing some. The table has 200,000 to 250,000 clones, 75% to 90% seen once. J is TRBJ2-1 and V is TRBV27; unclear D gene. The sample comprised PBMCs. The sequence came from a woman in her 30s in good health and CMV-seropositive. CDR3: CASSLGSSPGFNEQFF. CDR3 nucleotides: TGTGCCAGCAGTTTGGGAAGCTCTCCAGGCTTCAATGAGCAGTTCTTC.